This TCR beta chain was sequenced during a study of shared clonotypes between healthy human individuals. With respect to this clone: Its antigen is still unknown. The sample carries other DNA sequences with the same CDR3.

Study-level findings and limits: Rarefaction showed that sequencing of sorted subsets was incomplete (despite large depth).

From germline, CDR1 is SGHTA and CDR2 FQGTGA. V was cut by 4 bases and J by 4 bases, with 9 bases left in between. The CDR3 extends over 13 amino acids. In the original workflow: Sequence data from immunoSEQ were junction-only and lacked quality scores; consequently, filtering differed. Produced via immunoSEQ multiplex PCR; TCRdb's table is partial and in-frame only. V, J and clone size derive from that table, while D and trimming were established from the DNA sequence. The sample consists of approximately 1.4 million clones, 95% to 99% of them appearing once. There were no recent acute infections or vaccinations among the donors, who were healthy HIV-negative adults.

Specimen: naive CD4+ T cells sorted from blood. The subset here: CD45RA+ positively selected. The gene calls are TRBV7-3 and TRBJ2-3; D may be TRBD1 (5 bases). The sequence was obtained from a man aged 25 to 40 in good health. The CDR3 loop reads CASSSRGSDTQYF. In DNA, the CDR3 is TGTGCCAGCAGCTCTAGGGGATCAGATACGCAGTATTTT.